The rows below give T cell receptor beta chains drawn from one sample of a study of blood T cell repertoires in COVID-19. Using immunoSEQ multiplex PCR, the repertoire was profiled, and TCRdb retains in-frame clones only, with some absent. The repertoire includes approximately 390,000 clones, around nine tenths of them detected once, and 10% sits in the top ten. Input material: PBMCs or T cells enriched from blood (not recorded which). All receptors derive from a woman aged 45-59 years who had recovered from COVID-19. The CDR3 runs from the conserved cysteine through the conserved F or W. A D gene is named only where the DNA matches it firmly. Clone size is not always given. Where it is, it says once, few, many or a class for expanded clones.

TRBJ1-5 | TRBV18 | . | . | TGTGCCAGCTCACCGGGACTGCACCCTCAGCCCCAGCATTTT | CASSPGLHPQPQHF
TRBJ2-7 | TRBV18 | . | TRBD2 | TGTGCCAGCTCACCAATGGCGGGGGTTGAGTACGAGCAGTACTTC | CASSPMAGVEYEQYF
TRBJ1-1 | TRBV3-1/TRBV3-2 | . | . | TGTGCCAGCAGCCCGAGGACAAAAACAGGTAACACTGAAGCTTTCTTT | CASSPRTKTGNTEAFF
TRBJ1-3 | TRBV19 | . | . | TGTGCCAGTAGTATAGCGCTGGCAGGCTCTGGAAACACCATATATTTT | CASSIALAGSGNTIYF
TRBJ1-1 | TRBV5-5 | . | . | TGTGCCAGCAAGCGGAGCGGGGACCTCTCGAACACTGAAGCTTTCTTT | CASKRSGDLSNTEAFF
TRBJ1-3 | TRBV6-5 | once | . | TGTGCCAGCAGTCCTTCTGGAAACACCATATATTTT | CASSPSGNTIYF
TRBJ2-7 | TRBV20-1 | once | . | TGCAGTGCTAAGAGTTACTACGAGCAGTACTTC | CSAKSYYEQYF
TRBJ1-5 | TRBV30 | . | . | TGTGCCTGGAGAGACAGTAGTAATCAGCCCCAGCATTTT | CAWRDSSNQPQHF
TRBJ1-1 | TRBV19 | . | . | TGTGCCAGTAGTCCAGGGTTGAACACTGAAGCTTTCTTT | CASSPGLNTEAFF
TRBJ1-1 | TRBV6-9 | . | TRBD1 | TGTGCCAGCAGTTACTGGGGACAGGGTCGGGCTTTCTTT | CASSYWGQGRAFF
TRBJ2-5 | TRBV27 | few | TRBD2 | TGTGCCAGCAGTTTAGCTAGCGGGGGGGCTGCGGAGACCCAGTACTTC | CASSLASGGAAETQYF
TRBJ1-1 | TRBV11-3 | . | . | TGTGCCAGCAGCGACTCGGGGGACACTGAAGCTTTCTTT | CASSDSGDTEAFF
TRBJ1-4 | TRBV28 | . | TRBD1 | TGTGCCAGCACACAGGGGAACCGCTTACTGTTTTTT | CASTQGNRLLFF
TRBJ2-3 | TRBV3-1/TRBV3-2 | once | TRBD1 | TGTGCCAGCAGCCAAGAGGGACAGCTTGGTTCGGATACGCAGTATTTT | CASSQEGQLGSDTQYF
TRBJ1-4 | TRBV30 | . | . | TGTGCCTGGAGTGGAGTGGGCAAAAAACTGTTTTTT | CAWSGVGKKLFF
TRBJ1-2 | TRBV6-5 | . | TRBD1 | TGTGCCAGCAGTCAGGACAGGGGTAATGGCTACACCTTC | CASSQDRGNGYTF